This paragraph covers one T cell receptor beta chain sequence. Antigen specificity is unknown. Measured with immunoSEQ multiplex PCR; TCRdb has only the in-frame clones, and not every one. The sample yields thousands of clones, about 30% seen once. This specimen belongs to a study of sequential checkpoint blockade in melanoma. Overall study: Randomization was 1:1 between first-line nivolumab→ipilimumab and ipilimumab→nivolumab. After both sequences, patients received maintenance nivolumab. Twenty-two patients had matched tumor biopsies before treatment and at week 13 after nivolumab or ipilimumab alone. Study-level points and caveats: About 30 times likelier clinical benefit followed increased tumor T-cell fraction and clonality.

Treatment meaning: randomized to nivolumab then ipilimumab (arm A) or the reverse (arm B). The CDR3 covers 15 residues. V was pared by 3 bases and J by 4 bases, with 8 bases of the junction left unmatched. Germline lookup yields CDR1 SGHRS and CDR2 YFSETQ. The chain has TRBV5-1 and TRBJ2-3, with 7 bases lining up with TRBD2. This clonotype originated in a human donor with melanoma. The sample consisted of tumor tissue (inferred from file names), taken from a patient given nivolumab and ipilimumab in sequence. As DNA, the CDR3 is TGCGCCAGCAGCTCTAGCGGACTAGAGTCAGATACGCAGTATTTT. Its translation: CASSSSGLESDTQYF. Filled out from reference TRBV5-1 and TRBJ2-3, the complete variable domain reads KAGVTQTPRYLIKTRGQQVTLSCSPISGHRSVSWYQQTPGQGLQFLFEYFSETQRNKGNFPGRFSGRQFSNSRSEMNVSTLELGDSALYLCASSSSGLESDTQYFGPGTRLTVL.